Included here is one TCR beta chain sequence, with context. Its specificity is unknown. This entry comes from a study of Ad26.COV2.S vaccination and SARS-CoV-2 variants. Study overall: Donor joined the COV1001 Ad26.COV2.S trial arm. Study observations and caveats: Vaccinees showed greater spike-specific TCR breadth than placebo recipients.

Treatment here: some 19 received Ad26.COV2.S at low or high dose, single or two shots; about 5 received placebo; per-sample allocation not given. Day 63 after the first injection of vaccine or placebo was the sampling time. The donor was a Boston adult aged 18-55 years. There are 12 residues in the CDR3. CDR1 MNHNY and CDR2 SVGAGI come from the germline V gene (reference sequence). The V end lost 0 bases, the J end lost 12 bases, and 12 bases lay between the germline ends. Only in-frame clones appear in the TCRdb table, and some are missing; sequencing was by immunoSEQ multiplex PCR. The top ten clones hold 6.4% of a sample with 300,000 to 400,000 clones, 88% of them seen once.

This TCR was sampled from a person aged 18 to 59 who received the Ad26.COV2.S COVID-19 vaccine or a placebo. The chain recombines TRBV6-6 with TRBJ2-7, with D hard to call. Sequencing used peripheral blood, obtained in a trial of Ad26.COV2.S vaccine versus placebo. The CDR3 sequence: CASSYSGVSVYF. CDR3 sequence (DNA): TGTGCCAGCAGTTACTCTGGGGTTTCCGTGTACTTC.